This entry describes one T cell receptor (beta chain). Authors' analysis steps: Reference gene primers were amplified, and this amplification served to estimate nucleated cell counts. TCRdb's copy holds only in-frame clones and misses some; the assay was immunoSEQ multiplex PCR. The DNA was the basis for D and trimming; V, J and clone size are from that table. The sample has fewer than 60,000 clones, approximately 82% seen once. Trimming left V 0 bases short and J 2 bases short, with 10 bases between. The CDR3 loop spans 15 amino acids. In germline, CDR1 is SGHNT, CDR2 YYREEE (reference sequence). This record belongs to a study of blood T cell repertoires in COVID-19. Study background: Collection of acute and convalescent COVID-19 samples took place in the United States, Italy and Spain. Sample material is recorded as cDNA or gDNA derived from T cells, B-cell-depleted T cells, or PBMCs.

The chain combines TRBV5-4 with TRBJ2-3; D remains unclear. This TCR was sampled from a man between 65 and 85 years old with active COVID-19. Sequenced sample: peripheral blood. In DNA, the CDR3 is TGTGCCAGCAGCTTGGCTACTTCACCCACAGATACGCAGTATTTT. Translation gives CASSLATSPTDTQYF.